The clone carrying this T cell receptor beta chain has only a few counts. The antigen is undetermined. Germline-derived CDR1 and CDR2 are DFQATT and SNEGSKA (reference sequence). The CDR3 runs 13 residues. These data are taken from a study of T cells after yellow fever vaccination. Template switching by 5'RACE produced TCR cDNA, adding a universal primer site and UMIs. TCRdb ran MiXCR on the 5' RACE reads and lists one entry per CDR3 protein. The data show around 330,000 distinct CDR3 sequences, roughly 3.5% seen once. Study-wide results and caveats: Clonotypes appearing in both CD4 and CD8 compartments existed, and their share was small.

The specimen comprised PBMCs, sampled on the day of the yellow fever booster vaccination. This sequence joins TRBV20-1 and TRBJ2-2; 9 positions agree with TRBD2. The clonotype comes from a man between 18 and 29 years old who received the YFV17D yellow fever vaccine. As DNA, the CDR3 is TGCGGCCGGCTTGGGGCGGGGGGGATTGGGCTGTTTTTT. As protein: CGRLGAGGIGLFF.